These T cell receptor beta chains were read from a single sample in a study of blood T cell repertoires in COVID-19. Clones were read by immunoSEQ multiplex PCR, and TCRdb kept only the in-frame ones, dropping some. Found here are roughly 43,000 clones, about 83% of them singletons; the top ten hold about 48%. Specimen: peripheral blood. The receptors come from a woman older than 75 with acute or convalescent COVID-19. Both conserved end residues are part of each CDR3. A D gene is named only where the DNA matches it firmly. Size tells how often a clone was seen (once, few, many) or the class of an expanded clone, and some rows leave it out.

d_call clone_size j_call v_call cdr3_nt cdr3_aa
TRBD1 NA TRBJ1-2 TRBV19 TGTGCCAGTAGTGATCACCCGGGACAGGGGTATGGCTACACCTTC CASSDHPGQGYGYTF
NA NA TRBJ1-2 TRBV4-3 TGCGCCAGCAGCCAAGATATTGGGCCTAACTATGGCTACACCTTC CASSQDIGPNYGYTF
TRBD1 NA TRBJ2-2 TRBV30 TGTGCCTGGAGATTGACAGGGTACACCGGGGAGCTGTTTTTT CAWRLTGYTGELFF
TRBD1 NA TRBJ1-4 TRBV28 TGTGCCAGCAGTTTGGGACAGACTAATGAAAAACTGTTTTTT CASSLGQTNEKLFF
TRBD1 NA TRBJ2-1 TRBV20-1 TGCAGTGCTAGTACCGGGACAGGACCCTACAATGAGCAGTTCTTC CSASTGTGPYNEQFF
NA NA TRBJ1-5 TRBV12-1 TGTGCCAGCAGCAACGAAGACAGGGGAAGTCAGCCCCAGCATTTT CASSNEDRGSQPQHF
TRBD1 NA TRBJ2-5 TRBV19 TGTGCCAGTAGTGCACAGGGGAGAGAGACCCAGTACTTC CASSAQGRETQYF
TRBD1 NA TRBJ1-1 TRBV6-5 TGTGCCAGCAGTTATAACAGGGGGACGAACACTGAAGCTTTCTTT CASSYNRGTNTEAFF
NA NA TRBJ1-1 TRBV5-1 TGCGCCAGCAGCTTGAGGTTCGACGGGAGCACTGAAGCTTTCTTT CASSLRFDGSTEAFF
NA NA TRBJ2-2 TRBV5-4 TGTGCCAGCAGCTACCGACAGGCCGGGGAGCTGTTTTTT CASSYRQAGELFF
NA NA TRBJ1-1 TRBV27 TGTGCCAGCAGCCCCTACTCCCCCCTGAACACTGAAGCTTTCTTT CASSPYSPLNTEAFF
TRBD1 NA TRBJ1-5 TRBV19 TGTGCCAGTGGAGGGACAGCCTTCAATCAGCCCCAGCATTTT CASGGTAFNQPQHF
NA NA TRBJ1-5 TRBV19 TGTGCCAGTAGTATTAGGGCCCGGGGGGGGCCGGGGCAGCCCCAGCATTTT CASSIRARGGPGQPQHF
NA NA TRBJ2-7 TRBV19 TGTGCCAGTAGTCCAGCCCCAGGGTACGAGCAGTACTTC CASSPAPGYEQYF
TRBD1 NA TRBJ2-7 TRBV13 TGTGCCAGCAGCTTTACCGGGACAGGGCTCGGCGAGCAGTACTTC CASSFTGTGLGEQYF
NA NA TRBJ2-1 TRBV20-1 TGCAGTGCTAGTGGGGAGCGGGCATTGAATGAGCAGTTCTTC CSASGERALNEQFF
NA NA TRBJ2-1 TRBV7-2 TGTGCCAGCAGCTTAGGGAGCAGGGCGAGCTCCTACAATGAGCAGTTCTTC CASSLGSRASSYNEQFF
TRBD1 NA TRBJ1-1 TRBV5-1 TGCGCCAGCAGCTGGACCGGGACAGGGGCGAACACTGAAGCTTTCTTT CASSWTGTGANTEAFF
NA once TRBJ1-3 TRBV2 TGTGCCAGCAGTGTACTCCAGGGGAACACCATATATTTT CASSVLQGNTIYF
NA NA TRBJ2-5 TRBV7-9 TGTGCCAGCAGCTTCGACAGGGGAGGGTCGGAGACCCAGTACTTC CASSFDRGGSETQYF
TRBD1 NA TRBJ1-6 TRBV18 TGTGCCAGCTCACCCCGACAGGGTACACCCGATTCACCCCTCCACTTT CASSPRQGTPDSPLHF
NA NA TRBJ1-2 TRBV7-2 TGTGCCAGCAGCCCCCGGACAGCTAACTATGGCTACACCTTC CASSPRTANYGYTF
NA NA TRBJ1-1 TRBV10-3 TGTGCCTCCCGGGAGGGAAAAGGCACTGAAGCTTTCTTT CASREGKGTEAFF
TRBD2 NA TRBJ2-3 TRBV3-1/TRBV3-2 TGTGCCAGCAGCCAAACTAGCGGGGGGGCTCCAGATACGCAGTATTTT CASSQTSGGAPDTQYF
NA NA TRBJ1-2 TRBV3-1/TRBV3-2 TGTGCCAGCAGCCAAGGGCGGGGTATCGGCTATGGCTACACCTTC CASSQGRGIGYGYTF
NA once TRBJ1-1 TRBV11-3 TGTGCCAGCAGCTTCGGGGGGGCCGGGAACACTGAAGCTTTCTTT CASSFGGAGNTEAFF
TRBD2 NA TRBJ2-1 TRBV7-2 TGTGCCAGCAGCCTCGGACTAGCGGGGTCCCTCAATGAGCAGTTCTTC CASSLGLAGSLNEQFF
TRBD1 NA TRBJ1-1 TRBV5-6 TGTGCCAGCAGCGTGACAGGGAGGATCACTGAAGCTTTCTTT CASSVTGRITEAFF
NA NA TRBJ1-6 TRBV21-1 TGTGCCAGCATCGTTAATTCACCCCTCCACTTT CASIVNSPLHF
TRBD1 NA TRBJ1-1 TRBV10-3 TGTGCCATCAGGTCCGGGACAGGGGGTTGGGACACTGAAGCTTTCTTT CAIRSGTGGWDTEAFF
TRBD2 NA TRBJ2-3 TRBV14 TGTGCCAGCAGCCCCGGGACTAGCGTTGCAGATACGCAGTATTTT CASSPGTSVADTQYF
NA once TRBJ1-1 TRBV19 TGTGCCAGTAGTCCTCCGGAGCGTCCCTGGACTGAAGCTTTCTTT CASSPPERPWTEAFF
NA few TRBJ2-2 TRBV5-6 TGTGCCAGCAGCTTGTCTTTTTCTAGTAGAGACACCGGGGAGCTGTTTTTT CASSLSFSSRDTGELFF
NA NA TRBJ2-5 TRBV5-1 TGCGCCAGCAGCCCCGGACAAGGAGAGACCCAGTACTTC CASSPGQGETQYF
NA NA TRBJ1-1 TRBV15 TGTGCCACCAGCGACCCAGCGCCGAACACTGAAGCTTTCTTT CATSDPAPNTEAFF